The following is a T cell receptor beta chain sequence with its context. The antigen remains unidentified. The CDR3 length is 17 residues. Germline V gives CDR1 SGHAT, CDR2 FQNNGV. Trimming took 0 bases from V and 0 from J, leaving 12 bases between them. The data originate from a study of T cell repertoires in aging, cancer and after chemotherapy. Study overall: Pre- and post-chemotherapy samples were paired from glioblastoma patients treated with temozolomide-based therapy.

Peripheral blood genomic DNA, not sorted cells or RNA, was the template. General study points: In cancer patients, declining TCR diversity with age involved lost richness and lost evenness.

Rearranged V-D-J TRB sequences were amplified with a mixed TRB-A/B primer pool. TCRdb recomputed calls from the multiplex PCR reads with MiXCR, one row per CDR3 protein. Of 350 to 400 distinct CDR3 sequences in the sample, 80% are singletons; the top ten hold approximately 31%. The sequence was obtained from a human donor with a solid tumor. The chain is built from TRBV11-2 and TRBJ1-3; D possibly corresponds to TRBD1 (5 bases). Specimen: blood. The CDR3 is CASSLDRGRSSGNTIYF. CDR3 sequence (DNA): TGTGCCAGCAGCTTAGATCGGGGACGCAGCTCTGGAAACACCATATATTTT.